Below are 12 T cell receptor beta chains sequenced from a single sample in a study of CD8+ T cells in alopecia areata. Once RNA had been extracted, it was reverse transcribed into cDNA to act as the sequencing template. Sequencing was performed with immunoSEQ multiplex PCR; in TCRdb, only in-frame clones are kept and a portion is missing. The data hold a few hundred thousand clones, with more than 30% observed a single time. Indicated treatment: oral pan-JAK inhibitor, 5-10 mg twice daily. The sequenced sample was CD4+ T cells sorted from blood, obtained at approximately week 30, from a patient treated with tofacitinib. These receptor sequences come from a human donor with alopecia areata.

The chain is built from TRBV6-5 and TRBJ2-5, with D uncertain. The length of the CDR3 is 13 residues. V lost 9 bases, J lost 1 base, and 12 bases lay in between. Looked up from germline, CDR1 is MNHEY and CDR2 is SVGAGI. The CDR3 coding sequence is TGTGCCAGTAGAATGAGCGCCCAAGAGACCCAGTACTTC. It encodes CASRMSAQETQYF.

The sample holds a few counts of this clone. The chain combines TRBV7-9 with TRBJ2-3; perhaps TRBD2 as D (7 bases). There are 18 residues in the CDR3. Germline V CDR1 and CDR2: SEHNR, FQNEAQ (reference sequence). V was cut by 5 bases and J by 2 bases, with 23 bases left in between. The CDR3 DNA is TGTGCCAGCAGCCCTCCCTTCTCTGCGGGGGCTACCACAGATACGCAGTATTTT. Translating gives CASSPPFSAGATTDTQYF.

The V gene is TRBV27, the J gene TRBJ2-4; D unclear. V shed 4 bases and J shed 1 base, with 8 bases lying between them. This CDR3 region has 14 residues. Germline CDR1 is MNHEY and CDR2 is SMNVEV (reference sequence). As DNA, the CDR3 is TGTGCCAGCAGTTCCCTGGGGGCCAAAAACATTCAGTACTTC. Translating gives CASSSLGAKNIQYF.

In its sample, this clone was seen a few times. The rearrangement uses TRBV4-1 and TRBJ2-1; the D gene is possibly TRBD1 (5 bases). The CDR3 has 15 residues. V lost 0 bases and J 3 bases, leaving 9 bases between the germline ends. Germline-derived CDR1 and CDR2 are MGHRA and YSYEKL. CDR3 residues: CASSQDGQNYNEQFF. CDR3 nucleotide sequence: TGCGCCAGCAGCCAAGACGGACAAAACTACAATGAGCAGTTCTTC.

J is TRBJ2-2 and V is TRBV5-1, with D possibly TRBD2 on 6 matching bases. The CDR3 sequence is 14 residues long. The V gene lost 3 bases and the J gene lost 7 bases, with 13 bases spanning the gap. The V gene's germline CDR1 is SGHRS and CDR2 YFSETQ. The CDR3 nucleotides read TGCGCCAGCAGCTCACGGGACTCCGGCGGGGAGCTGTTTTTT. This translates into CASSSRDSGGELFF.

In its sample, this clone was seen a few times. The gene calls are TRBV18 and TRBJ2-5; a possible D gene is TRBD1 (6 bases). Deletions cut 2 bases from V and 0 bases from J, with 13 bases between. Germline-derived CDR1 and CDR2 are KGHSH and LQKENI. The CDR3 runs 16 residues. CDR3 sequence (DNA): TGTGCCAGCTCACCAAGGTCCGGACAGAACCAAGAGACCCAGTACTTC. It translates to CASSPRSGQNQETQYF.

The chain employs TRBV25-1 and TRBJ1-1, with 9 nucleotides matching TRBD1. V dropped 8 bases and J dropped 4; count of bases not matched to a gene: 8. Germline CDR1 reads MGHDK; CDR2 reads SYGVNS. The CDR3 sequence is 14 residues long. In DNA, the CDR3 is TGTGCCAGCGGACGGGGGGGACAGGGCACTGAAGCTTTCTTT. It codes for CASGRGGQGTEAFF.

The chain links TRBV18 to TRBJ1-2, with D maybe TRBD1 (6 bases). The CDR3 contains 15 residues. V was pared by 1 base and J by 6 bases, with 15 bases between. Germline CDR1 is KGHSH and CDR2 is LQKENI. Here the CDR3 DNA reads TGTGCCAGCTCACCACAAGGCAGGGGAGAGAATGGCTACACCTTC. This gives the protein CASSPQGRGENGYTF.

This CDR3 is CASSREVGGYNEQFF. CDR3 nucleotides: TGTGCCAGCAGCCGTGAAGTTGGGGGCTACAATGAGCAGTTCTTC. The chain uses TRBV7-6 and TRBJ2-1; D tentatively fits TRBD1 or TRBD2 (5 bases each). Trimming removed 5 bases from V and 3 bases from J, with 14 bases in between. The CDR3 runs 15 residues. Germline lookup yields CDR1 SGHVS and CDR2 FNYEAQ. Full variable domain (rest looked up from reference TRBV7-6 and TRBJ2-1): GAGVSQSPRYKVTKRGQDVALRCDPISGHVSLYWYRQALGQGPEFLTYFNYEAQQDKSGLPNDRFSAERPEGSISTLTIQRTEQRDSAMYRCASSREVGGYNEQFFGPGTRLTVL.

The chain uses TRBV30 and TRBJ2-2; TRBD2 agrees at 7 bases. Trimming removed 4 bases from V and 2 bases from J; junction bases left unmatched: 7. The CDR3 is 15 residues long. The germline CDR1 and CDR2 sequences are GTSNPN and SVGIG (reference sequence). CDR3 residues: CAWTKGRVNTGELFF. The CDR3 DNA sequence: TGTGCCTGGACCAAAGGGAGGGTAAACACCGGGGAGCTGTTTTTT.

This clone was found a few times. This chain connects TRBV7-8 to TRBJ1-1; D is undetermined. V lost 1 base, J lost 0 bases, and 3 bases lay in between. CDR3 length: 13 amino acids. Per the germline V gene, CDR1 is SGHVS and CDR2 is FQNEAQ. The chain's CDR3 is CASSLELNTEAFF. The CDR3 DNA is TGTGCCAGCAGCTTAGAACTGAACACTGAAGCTTTCTTT.

V and J are TRBV6-5 and TRBJ1-5, with D tentatively TRBD1 (5 bases). The CDR3 is 15 amino acids. V lost 4 bases and J lost 4, with 14 bases in between. Germline CDR1 reads MNHEY; CDR2 reads SVGAGI. CDR3 nucleotide sequence: TGTGCCAGCAGTTCCGGGGACCGAGGGAATCAGCCCCAGCATTTT. Protein product: CASSSGDRGNQPQHF.